This entry features one TCR beta chain sequence. Its target is unknown. One junction end disagrees with the germline gene, perhaps due to a read error. CDR3 length: 14 residues. Germline loops: CDR1 SQVTM, CDR2 ANQGSEA. This specimen comes from a study of tumor and adjacent non-tumor tissue in lung cancer. Study-wide results and caveats: Significantly higher TCR diversity was found in tumor than normal lung. Top 100 clones took a larger repertoire share in normal lung.

RNA was extracted from bulk tissue without any cell sorting. The library came from three nested PCR rounds adapted from ARM-PCR protocols. TCRdb analysed the multiplex PCR reads with MiXCR anew, one entry per CDR3 protein. Of around 70,000 distinct CDR3 sequences listed, around 73% are singletons. V and J are TRBV29-1 and TRBJ2-2; the D gene could be TRBD1 or TRBD2 (5 bases each). This TCR derives from a man aged 60-69 years with non-small cell lung cancer. Sequenced: lung tumor tissue. The CDR3 DNA follows: TGCAGAGTTGGTCACGGGGCGGTCGCCGGGGAGCTGTTTTTT. Translating it yields CRVGHGAVAGELFF.